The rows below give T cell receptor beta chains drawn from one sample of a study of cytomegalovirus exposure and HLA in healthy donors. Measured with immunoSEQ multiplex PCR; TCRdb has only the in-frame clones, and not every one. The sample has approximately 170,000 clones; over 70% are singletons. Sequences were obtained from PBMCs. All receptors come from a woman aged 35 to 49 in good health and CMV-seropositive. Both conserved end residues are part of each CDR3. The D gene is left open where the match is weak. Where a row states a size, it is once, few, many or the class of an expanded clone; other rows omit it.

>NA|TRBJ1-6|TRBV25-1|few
CASSAALYNSPLHF
TGTGCCAGCTCAGCGGCACTTTATAATTCACCCCTCCACTTT
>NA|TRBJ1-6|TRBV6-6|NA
CASSYVGTSPLHF
TGTGCCAGCAGTTACGTAGGGACATCACCCCTCCACTTT
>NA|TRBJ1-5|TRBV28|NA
CASSSGNQPQHF
TGTGCCAGCAGTTCTGGCAATCAGCCCCAGCATTTT
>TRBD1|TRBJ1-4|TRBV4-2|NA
CASSPDRVSEKLFF
TGTGCCAGCAGCCCGGACAGGGTCAGTGAAAAACTGTTTTTT
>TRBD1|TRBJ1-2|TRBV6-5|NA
CASSYRDRGPMGGYTF
TGTGCCAGCAGTTACCGGGACAGGGGGCCGATGGGTGGCTACACCTTC
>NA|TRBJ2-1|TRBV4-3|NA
CASSQESTDNEQFF
TGCGCCAGCAGCCAAGAATCTACGGACAATGAGCAGTTCTTC
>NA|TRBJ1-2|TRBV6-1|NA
CATSRQGADGYTF
TGTGCCACTTCCCGTCAGGGTGCGGATGGCTACACCTTC
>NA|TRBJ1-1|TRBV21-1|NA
CASSKNGRDRGQAFF
TGTGCCAGCAGCAAGAATGGACGGGACAGGGGACAAGCTTTCTTT
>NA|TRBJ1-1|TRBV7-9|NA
CSSRPRVANTEAFF
TGTTCCAGCAGGCCTCGGGTGGCCAACACTGAAGCTTTCTTT
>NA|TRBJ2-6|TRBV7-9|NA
CASSLVGSGANVLTF
TGTGCCAGCAGCTTAGTCGGTTCGGGGGCCAACGTCCTGACTTTC
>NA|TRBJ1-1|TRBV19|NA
CASIHFGGTEAFF
TGTGCCAGTATTCACTTCGGGGGCACTGAAGCTTTCTTT
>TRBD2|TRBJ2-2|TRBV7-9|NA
CSSRPRLAGGPLGGELFF
TGTTCCAGCAGACCTCGACTAGCGGGGGGGCCTCTCGGCGGGGAGCTGTTTTTT
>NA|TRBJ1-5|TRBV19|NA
CASTQGLGNQPQHF
TGTGCCAGTACTCAGGGTTTAGGGAATCAGCCCCAGCATTTT
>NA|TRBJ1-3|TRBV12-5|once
CASGLVQPSGNTIYF
TGTGCTAGTGGTTTGGTACAGCCCTCTGGAAACACCATATATTTT
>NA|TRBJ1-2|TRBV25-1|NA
CASSPRATRNGYTF
TGTGCCAGCAGTCCCCGGGCCACTAGGAATGGCTACACCTTC
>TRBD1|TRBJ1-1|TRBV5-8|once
CASSQTGKGAFF
TGTGCCAGCAGCCAGACAGGGAAGGGAGCTTTCTTT
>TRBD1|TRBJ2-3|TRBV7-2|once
CASSQKDRATDTQYF
TGTGCCAGCAGCCAAAAAGACAGGGCCACAGATACGCAGTATTTT
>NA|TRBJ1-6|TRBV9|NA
CASSVGSSYNSPLHF
TGTGCCAGCAGCGTAGGTAGCTCCTATAATTCACCCCTCCACTTT
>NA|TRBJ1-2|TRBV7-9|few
CSSSFNRASYTF
TGTTCCAGCAGCTTTAACAGGGCGAGCTACACCTTC
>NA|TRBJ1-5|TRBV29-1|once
CSVGRGNNQPQHF
TGCAGCGTGGGGAGAGGAAACAATCAGCCCCAGCATTTT
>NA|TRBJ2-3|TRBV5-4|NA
CASSTTGTDTQYF
TGTGCCAGCAGCACAACCGGGACAGATACGCAGTATTTT
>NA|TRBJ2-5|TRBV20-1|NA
CSASPRETQYF
TGCAGTGCTAGTCCCCGAGAGACCCAGTACTTC
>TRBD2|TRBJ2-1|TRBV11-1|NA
CASSLEAGGAGGEQFF
TGTGCCAGCAGCTTAGAAGCGGGGGGGGCCGGGGGTGAGCAGTTCTTC
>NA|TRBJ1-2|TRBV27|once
CASSPWGGKDGYTF
TGTGCCAGCAGTCCATGGGGGGGGAAGGATGGCTACACCTTC
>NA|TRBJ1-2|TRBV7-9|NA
CASSPPQREVANYGYTF
TGTGCCAGCAGCCCTCCTCAGCGTGAAGTCGCTAACTATGGCTACACCTTC
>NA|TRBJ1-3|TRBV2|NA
CASSVAGISGNTIYF
TGTGCCAGCAGTGTTGCGGGAATCTCTGGAAACACCATATATTTT
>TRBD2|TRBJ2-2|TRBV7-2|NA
CASSLGMTSGGPGELFF
TGTGCCAGCAGCTTAGGGATGACTAGCGGGGGGCCCGGGGAGCTGTTTTTT
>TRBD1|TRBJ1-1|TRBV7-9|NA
CASSFTGQGVEAFF
TGTGCCAGCAGCTTTACGGGACAGGGGGTTGAAGCTTTCTTT
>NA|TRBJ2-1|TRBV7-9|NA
CASTDDRFGYNEQFF
TGTGCCAGCACCGACGACAGGTTTGGGTACAATGAGCAGTTCTTC
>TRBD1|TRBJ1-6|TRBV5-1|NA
CASSWSTGSDYNSPLHF
TGCGCCAGCAGCTGGTCGACAGGGAGCGACTATAATTCACCCCTCCACTTT
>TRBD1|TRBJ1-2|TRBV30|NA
CAWSVRSDRYTF
TGTGCCTGGAGTGTAAGGTCGGACAGGTACACCTTC
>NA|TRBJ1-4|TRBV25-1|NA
CASSEFGGANEKLFF
TGTGCCAGCAGTGAATTTGGGGGGGCTAATGAAAAACTGTTTTTT
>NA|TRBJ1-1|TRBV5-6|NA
CASSWNRDTEAFF
TGTGCCAGCAGCTGGAACAGGGACACTGAAGCTTTCTTT
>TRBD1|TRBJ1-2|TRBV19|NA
CASSTGTGGYGYTF
TGTGCCAGTAGCACCGGGACAGGGGGCTATGGCTACACCTTC